This entry lists 15 T cell receptor beta chains sequenced from one sample in a study of T cells expressing NK-cell markers. TCRdb reprocessed the 5' RACE reads, with one entry per CDR3 protein and no DNA. Recorded for this sample: roughly 390,000 distinct CDR3 sequences. The specimen was blood T cells: a sorted CD56 or NKG2C T cell subset, CD4+ or CD8+ T cells, or bulk PBMC T cells (not recorded which). The receptors were sampled from a man aged 18-70 years in good health.

The chain uses TRBV6-1 and TRBJ2-3; the D call from TCRdb, TRBD2, cannot be confirmed without DNA. Germline CDR1 is MNHNS and CDR2 is SASEGT. CDR3 length: 13 residues. The CDR3 loop reads CASRQLASVTQYF.

This chain links TRBV29-1 with TRBJ1-2; TCRdb calls TRBD1, which cannot be checked without DNA. The CDR3 runs to 15 residues. Germline CDR1 and CDR2: SQVTM and ANQGSEA. The CDR3 sequence: CSVEEGSARKYGYTF.

V and J are TRBV20-1 and TRBJ2-2; TCRdb selects TRBD2, and the lack of DNA leaves this call unchecked. There are 17 residues in the CDR3. CDR1 and CDR2 (germline): DFQATT, SNEGSKA (reference sequence). CDR3 amino acids: CSARDMSGGASTGELFF.

The rearrangement uses TRBV10-3 and TRBJ2-7; TCRdb proposes TRBD2, but this gene call is untestable without DNA. Germline assignment: CDR1 ENHRY and CDR2 SYGVKD. The CDR3 has 19 amino acids. CDR3 sequence: CAISATAGLAGGPRYEQYF.

This chain joins TRBV20-1 and TRBJ2-1; checking the TCRdb D call of TRBD2 is not possible without DNA. The germline V gene has CDR1 DFQATT and CDR2 SNEGSKA (reference sequence). This CDR3 is 15 amino acids long. CDR3 protein: CSVRSGGFSYNEQFF.

The chain is built from TRBV6-2 or TRBV6-3 and TRBJ1-1; TCRdb names TRBD1, which stays unverified in the absence of DNA. Germline V lookup: CDR1 MNHEY, CDR2 SVGEGT. The CDR3 covers 17 residues. This CDR3 reads CASRARGPGMISTEAFF.

The chain carries TRBV28 and TRBJ2-6; TCRdb proposes TRBD1, but this gene call is untestable without DNA. From germline, CDR1 is MDHEN and CDR2 SYDVKM. The CDR3 contains 15 residues. The CDR3 here is CASRDTSSGANVLTF.

The rearrangement links TRBV18 to TRBJ2-2; the D call of TRBD1 rests on TCRdb alone, since no DNA is present to check it. The CDR3 consists of 16 residues. Germline CDR1 and CDR2: KGHSH and LQKENI. The CDR3 sequence: CASSLGQATNTGELFF.

The rearrangement uses TRBV7-9 and TRBJ1-6; TCRdb picks TRBD1, but there is no DNA to check that call. In germline, CDR1 is SEHNR, CDR2 FQNEAQ (reference sequence). This CDR3 contains 12 residues. The CDR3 sequence is CASTDQGSPLHF.

The rearrangement uses TRBV2 and TRBJ2-3. Germline CDR1 is SNHLY and CDR2 is FYNNEI. The CDR3 has 15 amino acids. The CDR3 loop is CASSDSSVGTDTQYF.

The V and J genes are TRBV6-5 and TRBJ1-6; the TRBD1 assignment by TCRdb is unverifiable without DNA. Germline V gives CDR1 MNHEY, CDR2 SVGAGI. The CDR3 is made up of 15 amino acids. The CDR3 sequence is CASSTGGGRDSPLHF.

The chain carries TRBV20-1 and TRBJ2-5; the D call of TRBD1 rests on TCRdb alone, since no DNA is present to check it. Germline CDR1 reads DFQATT; CDR2 reads SNEGSKA (reference sequence). This CDR3 has 13 residues. The CDR3 protein is CSASDPLTTTQYF.

The J gene is TRBJ2-7, the V gene TRBV7-9; checking the TCRdb D call of TRBD1 is not possible without DNA. The CDR3 contains 14 residues. The germline gives CDR1 SEHNR, CDR2 FQNEAQ (reference sequence). The CDR3 loop is CASSLTGGRYEQYF.

V gene TRBV20-1 combines with J gene TRBJ1-5; the TCRdb D gene call, TRBD1, has no DNA to confirm it. Germline assignment: CDR1 DFQATT and CDR2 SNEGSKA (reference sequence). The CDR3 extends over 16 amino acids. CDR3 sequence: CSARTRQGASNQPQHF.

This sequence joins TRBV6-1 and TRBJ1-1; TCRdb names TRBD1, which stays unverified in the absence of DNA. Germline-derived CDR1 and CDR2 are MNHNS and SASEGT. CDR3 length: 15 amino acids. The CDR3 spells CASSPYRTGRTEAFF.